This is a list of T cell receptor beta chains from one sample in a study of blood T cell repertoires in COVID-19. Produced via immunoSEQ multiplex PCR; TCRdb's table is partial and in-frame only. The sample records around 70,000 clones, about nine tenths being singletons. Sample: peripheral blood. These receptors all stem from a man in his fifties or sixties with COVID-19, enrolled during active disease. The CDR3 runs from the conserved cysteine through the conserved F or W. The D gene is left open where the match is weak. The size of a clone is reported for some rows only, either as once, few or many, or as a class for expanded clones.

TRBV25-1	NA	NA	TRBJ1-2	TGTGCCAGCAGTGAATCGTTTCAAACAACCTACACCTTC	CASSESFQTTYTF
TRBV4-1	NA	NA	TRBJ1-5	TGCGCCAGCAGCCAAGATGGGCAGGGGAATCAGCCCCAGCATTTT	CASSQDGQGNQPQHF
TRBV15	TRBD1	NA	TRBJ1-4	TGTGCCACCAGTTACGACAGGGGAGTGAATGAAAAACTGTTTTTT	CATSYDRGVNEKLFF
TRBV12-3/TRBV12-4	TRBD1	once	TRBJ1-5	TGTGCCAGCAGTGGACAGGGCACTCAGCCCCAGCATTTT	CASSGQGTQPQHF
TRBV5-1	NA	NA	TRBJ2-6	TGCGCCAGCAGCTTGGCAGATTCCTCTGGGGCCAACGTCCTGACTTTC	CASSLADSSGANVLTF
TRBV13	TRBD1	NA	TRBJ2-3	TGTGCCAGCAGCTTAGGCGCTAGACAGGGGTGGTCCACAGATACGCAGTATTTT	CASSLGARQGWSTDTQYF
TRBV29-1	TRBD2	NA	TRBJ2-1	TGCAGCGTTGAGTTAGGACTAGCGGGCCCCAATGAGCAGTTCTTC	CSVELGLAGPNEQFF
TRBV10-3	NA	NA	TRBJ1-1	TGTGCCATCAGTAAAATTTACACAGACATGAACACTGAAGCTTTCTTT	CAISKIYTDMNTEAFF
TRBV9	TRBD2	NA	TRBJ2-7	TGTGCCAGCAGCCCTCGACTAGCGGGTTCCTACGAGCAGTACTTC	CASSPRLAGSYEQYF
TRBV7-9	NA	NA	TRBJ2-1	TGTGCCAGCAGTCGGGGGTCCTACAATGAGCAGTTCTTC	CASSRGSYNEQFF
TRBV10-1	NA	NA	TRBJ2-3	TGCGCCACCGGGGACTCACGGGACTCTAGCACAGATACGCAGTATTTT	CATGDSRDSSTDTQYF
TRBV5-1	TRBD1	NA	TRBJ2-6	TGCGCCAGCAGCTTGGTGGGGACAGGGGTGCCTGGGGCCAACGTCCTGACTTTC	CASSLVGTGVPGANVLTF
TRBV5-6	NA	NA	TRBJ1-2	TGTGCCAGCAGCTTGGGGGGCGGGGCCCGACACTATGGCTACACCTTC	CASSLGGGARHYGYTF
TRBV5-1	NA	NA	TRBJ2-1	TGCGCCAGCAGCTTGCAGCGGGCCACCTACAATGAGCAGTTCTTC	CASSLQRATYNEQFF
TRBV12-3/TRBV12-4	NA	few	TRBJ2-2	TGTGCCAGCAGTTTGGTGAGCCGGGAGCTGTTTTTT	CASSLVSRELFF
TRBV12-3/TRBV12-4	NA	NA	TRBJ2-5	TGTGCCAGCACCCCGGGACTGCGGGAGACCCAGTACTTC	CASTPGLRETQYF
TRBV9	TRBD1	NA	TRBJ1-2	TGTGCCAGCAGCGAAATACAGGGGTATGGCTACACCTTC	CASSEIQGYGYTF
TRBV5-1	TRBD1	NA	TRBJ2-5	TGCGCCAGCAGCTTGGCTAGGTCGGGTTGGTCGGACAGGGGAATCGAGACCCAGTACTTC	CASSLARSGWSDRGIETQYF
TRBV3-1/TRBV3-2	NA	NA	TRBJ2-3	TGTGCCAGCAGCCAATATCTTTCGGCAGATACGCAGTATTTT	CASSQYLSADTQYF
TRBV20-1	TRBD1	NA	TRBJ1-4	TGCAGTGCTAGTTCAGCCACAGGGGACGAAAAACTGTTTTTT	CSASSATGDEKLFF
TRBV11-3	TRBD2	NA	TRBJ2-1	TGTGCCAGCAGCTTGGCGGGAGCGGGCAATGAGCAGTTCTTC	CASSLAGAGNEQFF
TRBV11-2	TRBD1	NA	TRBJ2-1	TGTGCCAGCAGCTTAGGAAAGGGGGCCCAGCCCTACAATGAGCAGTTCTTC	CASSLGKGAQPYNEQFF
TRBV30	NA	NA	TRBJ1-4	TGTGCCTGGAGCCCGACCCCAGGGACTAATGAAAAACTGTTTTTT	CAWSPTPGTNEKLFF
TRBV7-9	NA	NA	TRBJ2-7	TGTGCCAGCGGCCAAGGTATCGACTATGCGAACGAGCAGTACTTC	CASGQGIDYANEQYF
TRBV5-1	TRBD2	once	TRBJ2-1	TGCGCCAGCAGCTTGGCCTCGGCGGGAGATGAGCAGTTCTTC	CASSLASAGDEQFF
TRBV5-1	NA	NA	TRBJ1-5	TGCGCCAGCAGCTTGGGGGCAGGCAGTCAGCCCCAGCATTTT	CASSLGAGSQPQHF
TRBV29-1	NA	NA	TRBJ2-3	TGCAGCGTAGCCCCGGACAGTACAGATACGCAGTATTTT	CSVAPDSTDTQYF
TRBV3-1/TRBV3-2	NA	NA	TRBJ1-1	TGTGCCAGCAGCCCGAGGAGTTTCTTT	CASSPRSFF
TRBV28	TRBD1	NA	TRBJ2-7	TGTGCCAGCAGTTTAGACAGGGGTCACGAGCAGTACTTC	CASSLDRGHEQYF